A single sample is the source of the 27 T cell receptor beta chains below, sequenced in a study of control samples from healthy donors and cancer patients. Clones were sequenced by immunoSEQ multiplex PCR, and TCRdb holds only the in-frame ones, with some missing. This table has 95,000 to 150,000 clones, around 88% appearing once. The sequenced material came from blood. These receptors originate from a man aged 40-55 years in good health.

The chain carries TRBV2 and TRBJ2-2; the D is unclear. V lost 6 bases and J 0 bases, leaving 8 bases between the germline ends. The germline V gene encodes CDR1 SNHLY and CDR2 FYNNEI. This CDR3 is 14 amino acids long. CDR3 in amino acids: CASRLTANTGELFF. CDR3 DNA: TGTGCCAGCAGGTTGACTGCGAACACCGGGGAGCTGTTTTTT.

The chain is built from TRBV11-2 and TRBJ1-1; 7 nucleotides line up with TRBD1. This CDR3 is built from 15 residues. Germline-derived CDR1 and CDR2 are SGHAT and FQNNGV. V lost 5 bases, J lost 0 bases, and 6 bases stayed unmatched. The CDR3 coding sequence is TGTGCCAGCAGCCCACCGACAGGGATGAACACTGAAGCTTTCTTT. This encodes CASSPPTGMNTEAFF. Full variable domain (outside the CDR3, taken from reference TRBV11-2 and TRBJ1-1): EAGVAQSPRYKIIEKRQSVAFWCNPISGHATLYWYQQILGQGPKLLIQFQNNGVVDDSQLPKDRFSAERLKGVDSTLKIQPAKLEDSAVYLCASSPPTGMNTEAFFGQGTRLTVV.

The chain uses TRBV5-4 and TRBJ2-5; 8 bases line up with TRBD2. CDR1 SGHNT and CDR2 YYREEE come from the germline V gene (reference sequence). The V gene end was trimmed by 0 bases and the J gene end by 5 bases; junction bases not matched to a gene: 3. The CDR3 loop spans 14 amino acids. CDR3 sequence (DNA): TGTGCCAGCAGCTTGGACCCGGGAGGGGAGACCCAGTACTTC. The encoded protein is CASSLDPGGETQYF. The complete variable domain, with remaining parts taken from reference TRBV5-4 and TRBJ2-5, reads ETGVTQSPTHLIKTRGQQVTLRCSSQSGHNTVSWYQQALGQGPQFIFQYYREEENGRGNFPPRFSGLQFPNYSSELNVNALELDDSALYLCASSLDPGGETQYFGPGTRLLVL.

The rearrangement uses TRBV10-3 and TRBJ1-1; no clear D. Germline values: CDR1 ENHRY, CDR2 SYGVKD. The CDR3 is made up of 13 amino acids. V was pared by 6 bases and J by 1 base, with 9 bases between. This CDR3 reads CAISQDPNTEAFF. The CDR3 DNA follows: TGTGCCATCAGCCAGGATCCGAACACTGAAGCTTTCTTT.

The CDR3 DNA reads as TGTGCCAGTAGTTCAGCGACTAGCGGGGGGTCCGGTACGCAGTATTTT. Translating it yields CASSSATSGGSGTQYF. The chain couples TRBV19 to TRBJ2-3, with TRBD2 matching 13 bases. Germline CDR1 LNHDA, CDR2 SQIVND (reference sequence). V dropped 5 bases and J dropped 8; count of bases not matched to a gene: 10. There are 16 residues in the CDR3. The variable domain in full, completed from reference TRBV19 and TRBJ2-3, reads DGGITQSPKYLFRKEGQNVTLSCEQNLNHDAMYWYRQDPGQGLRLIYYSQIVNDFQKGDIAEGYSVSREKKESFPLTVTSAQKNPTAFYLCASSSATSGGSGTQYFGPGTRLTVL.

This chain uses TRBV6-5 with TRBJ2-6, with D unclear. CDR1 and CDR2 from the germline V gene are MNHEY and SVGAGI. V lost 6 bases and J lost 0, with 6 bases in between. The CDR3 totals 14 residues. The chain's CDR3 is CASRLSSGANVLTF. CDR3 nucleotide sequence: TGTGCCAGCAGGTTAAGCTCTGGGGCCAACGTCCTGACTTTC.

J is TRBJ2-3 and V is TRBV10-2; D gene ambiguous. The CDR3 extends over 14 amino acids. V was clipped by 3 bases and J by 6 bases, with 13 bases between them. In germline, CDR1 is WSHSY, CDR2 SAAADI. The CDR3 DNA sequence: TGCGCCAGCAGTGACCCCGGACGGACGGATACGCAGTATTTT. Encoded protein: CASSDPGRTDTQYF.

This clone was detected only once. The chain combines TRBV7-3 with TRBJ2-3; 7 nucleotides align to TRBD2. CDR1 and CDR2 from the germline V gene are SGHTA and FQGTGA. The CDR3 runs 14 residues. Unmatched junction bases numbered 5, after V lost 6 bases and J lost 2 bases. For the CDR3, the DNA is TGTGCCAGCAGACCCGGGACTAACACAGATACGCAGTATTTT. Amino acids: CASRPGTNTDTQYF. Together with reference TRBV7-3 and TRBJ2-3, the CDR3 gives the full variable domain: GAGVSQTPSNKVTEKGKYVELRCDPISGHTALYWYRQSLGQGPEFLIYFQGTGAADDSGLPNDRFFAVRPEGSVSTLKIQRTERGDSAVYLCASRPGTNTDTQYFGPGTRLTVL.

V gene TRBV6-1 combines with J gene TRBJ1-2; D possibly corresponds to TRBD1 (5 bases). The CDR3 has 15 amino acids. Germline V lookup: CDR1 MNHNS, CDR2 SASEGT. V shed 1 base and J shed 4 bases, with 13 bases lying between them. DNA for the CDR3: TGTGCCAGCAGTGAAGAGGTGGGGCCTGGCTATGGCTACACCTTC. Protein sequence: CASSEEVGPGYGYTF.

The chain links TRBV6-6 to TRBJ1-6; TRBD1 matches 9 bases. This CDR3 is built from 14 residues. Losses at the gene ends were 6 bases for V and 5 bases for J; bases not matched to a gene: 2. The germline V gene encodes CDR1 MNHNY and CDR2 SVGAGI (reference sequence). CDR3 sequence reads: CASRGTGNNSPLHF. CDR3 DNA sequence: TGTGCCAGCAGAGGGACAGGGAATAATTCACCCCTCCACTTT.

The rearrangement links TRBV9 to TRBJ1-3; TRBD1 might be the D (6 bases). The germline V gene encodes CDR1 SGDLS and CDR2 YYNGEE. V shed 10 bases and J shed 1 base, with 24 bases lying between them. The CDR3 runs 17 residues. CDR3 in amino acids: CARRGGRRFLSGNTIYF. In DNA, the CDR3 is TGTGCCCGCCGCGGGGGGCGCAGATTCCTTTCTGGAAACACCATATATTTT.

V usage is TRBV11-3 and J usage is TRBJ1-3; 7 nucleotides line up with TRBD1. The CDR3 consists of 13 residues. Germline V CDR1 and CDR2: SGHNT, YENEEA. The junction had 7 bases not matched to a gene; V was cut back by 7 bases and J by 7 bases. As DNA, the CDR3 is TGTGCCAGCACCGGGGACAGCCGGAACACCATATATTTT. Its translation is CASTGDSRNTIYF.

The CDR3 loop reads CASSRDGTYEQYF. CDR3 nucleotide sequence: TGTGCCAGTAGTAGGGACGGAACCTACGAGCAGTACTTC. V gene TRBV19 combines with J gene TRBJ2-7; D may correspond to TRBD1 or TRBD2 (5 bases each). Germline CDR1 is LNHDA and CDR2 is SQIVND (reference sequence). This CDR3 has 13 amino acids. V was pared by 4 bases and J by 2 bases, with 9 bases between.

This clone was observed a single time. The rearrangement uses TRBV6-6 and TRBJ1-2, with D maybe TRBD1 (5 bases). The CDR3 sequence is 13 residues long. CDR1 MNHNY and CDR2 SVGAGI come from the germline V gene (reference sequence). The ends were cut back, 0 bases at V and 8 bases at J, with 10 bases in the middle. The CDR3, as DNA: TGTGCCAGCAGTTACTCCGGGGCAAGAGGCTACACCTTC. The encoded protein is CASSYSGARGYTF.

This chain connects TRBV19 to TRBJ1-4, with D maybe TRBD1 (5 bases). V shed 3 bases and J shed 8 bases, with 13 bases lying between them. From germline, CDR1 is LNHDA and CDR2 SQIVND (reference sequence). This CDR3 contains 14 residues. The CDR3 nucleotides are TGTGCCAGTAGTATCCGGGGGGTGGTCGAAAAACTGTTTTTT. Protein product: CASSIRGVVEKLFF.

The sample holds one count of this clone. The chain joins TRBV29-1 to TRBJ1-1; the D gene is possibly TRBD1 (6 bases). Germline V gene data show CDR1 as SQVTM and CDR2 as ANQGSEA. V was pared by 6 bases and J by 0 bases, with 14 bases between. The CDR3 has 14 residues. This CDR3 is CSVEGGALNTEAFF. The CDR3 nucleotides read TGCAGCGTGGAGGGGGGGGCCCTGAACACTGAAGCTTTCTTT. Using reference TRBV29-1 and TRBJ1-1 for the parts outside the CDR3, the full variable domain is SAVISQKPSRDICQRGTSLTIQCQVDSQVTMMFWYRQQPGQSLTLIATANQGSEATYESGFVIDKFPISRPNLTFSTLTVSNMSPEDSSIYLCSVEGGALNTEAFFGQGTRLTVV.

The table lists this clone with a few counts. The CDR3 spells CASSDRDSSHYGYTF. Here the CDR3 DNA reads TGTGCCAGTAGTGACCGGGACAGCTCCCATTATGGCTACACCTTC. The chain links TRBV19 to TRBJ1-2, with 7 nucleotides matching TRBD1. V trimming: 5 bases; J trimming: 5 bases; junction bases outside the gene matches: 11. Per germline, CDR1 LNHDA and CDR2 SQIVND (reference sequence). The CDR3 is 15 residues long. Full variable domain (outside the CDR3, taken from reference TRBV19 and TRBJ1-2): DGGITQSPKYLFRKEGQNVTLSCEQNLNHDAMYWYRQDPGQGLRLIYYSQIVNDFQKGDIAEGYSVSREKKESFPLTVTSAQKNPTAFYLCASSDRDSSHYGYTFGSGTRLTVV.

The chain uses TRBV2 and TRBJ1-5; D gene unclear. Germline values: CDR1 SNHLY, CDR2 FYNNEI. This CDR3 has 12 amino acids. V dropped 3 bases and J dropped 5 bases, with 5 bases sitting between them. The CDR3 bases are TGTGCCAGCAGTGAGTTATATCAGCCCCAGCATTTT. Protein sequence: CASSELYQPQHF.

In nucleotides, the CDR3 is TGCGCCAGCAGCTCTAGCGGCTCCTACAATGAGCAGTTCTTC. Amino acids: CASSSSGSYNEQFF. This sequence joins TRBV5-1 and TRBJ2-1, with 7 positions matching TRBD2. V dropped 3 bases and J dropped 0; count of bases not matched to a gene: 0. Germline V gives CDR1 SGHRS, CDR2 YFSETQ. The CDR3 spans 14 residues.

J is TRBJ2-7 and V is TRBV7-9, with 7 nucleotides matching TRBD2. The length of the CDR3 is 15 residues. After removal of 5 bases from V and 1 base from J, the junction contained 8 bases not matched to a gene. CDR1 SEHNR and CDR2 FQNEAQ come from the germline V gene (reference sequence). CDR3 residues: CASSLGRVPSYEQYF. CDR3 DNA sequence: TGTGCCAGCAGCCTTGGGAGGGTTCCATCCTACGAGCAGTACTTC.

This clone has just one count. This chain connects TRBV5-6 to TRBJ1-2, with 9 bases matching TRBD1. CDR3 size: 13 residues. CDR1 SGHDT and CDR2 YYEEEE come from the germline V gene. The ends lost 4 bases at V and 4 bases at J; junction bases unmatched: 2. CDR3 DNA sequence: TGTGCCAGCAGCCGGGACAGGGTCTATGGCTACACCTTC. Residues: CASSRDRVYGYTF.

The J gene is TRBJ2-7, the V gene TRBV5-4, with 10 bases matching TRBD2. Germline CDR1 reads SGHNT; CDR2 reads YYREEE (reference sequence). V shed 0 bases and J 2 bases; nucleotides not matched to a gene: 5. The CDR3 has 16 residues. The CDR3 reads CASSLGVSGGPYEQYF. The CDR3 region has the DNA TGTGCCAGCAGCTTGGGAGTTAGCGGGGGGCCCTACGAGCAGTACTTC.

The chain carries TRBV27 and TRBJ2-6; no clear D gene. CDR1 MNHEY and CDR2 SMNVEV come from the germline V gene (reference sequence). CDR3 length: 18 amino acids. Trimming removed 5 bases from V and 0 bases from J, with 17 bases in between. The CDR3 DNA follows: TGTGCCAGCAGTGGCGGTGTTCGGTTCTCCTCTGGGGCCAACGTCCTGACTTTC. This codes for CASSGGVRFSSGANVLTF.

The gene calls are TRBV18 and TRBJ2-5; D tentatively reads TRBD1 or TRBD2 (6 bases each). Per the germline V gene, CDR1 is KGHSH and CDR2 is LQKENI. The V and J ends lost 2 bases and 7 bases respectively, with 17 bases between them. The length of the CDR3 is 15 residues. The CDR3 reads CASSPNSGAGATQYF. The CDR3 bases are TGTGCCAGCTCACCAAATTCGGGAGCAGGGGCGACCCAGTACTTC.

This clone appeared a few times. The chain couples TRBV5-1 to TRBJ1-1; D call uncertain. The germline gives CDR1 SGHRS, CDR2 YFSETQ. This CDR3 is built from 14 residues. The germline V and J ends were trimmed by 0 bases and 1 base, with 7 bases remaining between them. CDR3 sequence: CASSLAQTNTEAFF. CDR3 nucleotides: TGCGCCAGCAGCTTGGCGCAAACGAACACTGAAGCTTTCTTT.

The gene calls are TRBV7-9 and TRBJ1-2; tentative D call: TRBD1 (6 bases). Germline lookup yields CDR1 SEHNR and CDR2 FQNEAQ (reference sequence). Trimming took off 6 bases at V and 7 bases at J, with 15 bases between the two ends. The CDR3 loop spans 13 amino acids. As DNA, the CDR3 is TGTGCCAGCAGTACAACAGGGCGTTCTGGCTACACCTTC. It specifies CASSTTGRSGYTF.

The CDR3 DNA is TGTGCCTGGACAGGGGGTGGCACTGAAGCTTTCTTT. This gives the protein CAWTGGGTEAFF. J is TRBJ1-1 and V is TRBV30; TRBD1 matches at 7 bases. Per the germline V gene, CDR1 is GTSNPN and CDR2 is SVGIG (reference sequence). Germline trimming cut 4 bases from V and 4 bases from J; bases unmatched to any gene: 3. The CDR3 spans 12 residues. Looking up the rest from reference TRBV30 and TRBJ1-1 gives the full variable domain: SQTIHQWPATLVQPVGSPLSLECTVEGTSNPNLYWYRQAAGRGLQLLFYSVGIGQISSEVPQNLSASRPQDRQFILSSKKLLLSDSGFYLCAWTGGGTEAFFGQGTRLTVV.